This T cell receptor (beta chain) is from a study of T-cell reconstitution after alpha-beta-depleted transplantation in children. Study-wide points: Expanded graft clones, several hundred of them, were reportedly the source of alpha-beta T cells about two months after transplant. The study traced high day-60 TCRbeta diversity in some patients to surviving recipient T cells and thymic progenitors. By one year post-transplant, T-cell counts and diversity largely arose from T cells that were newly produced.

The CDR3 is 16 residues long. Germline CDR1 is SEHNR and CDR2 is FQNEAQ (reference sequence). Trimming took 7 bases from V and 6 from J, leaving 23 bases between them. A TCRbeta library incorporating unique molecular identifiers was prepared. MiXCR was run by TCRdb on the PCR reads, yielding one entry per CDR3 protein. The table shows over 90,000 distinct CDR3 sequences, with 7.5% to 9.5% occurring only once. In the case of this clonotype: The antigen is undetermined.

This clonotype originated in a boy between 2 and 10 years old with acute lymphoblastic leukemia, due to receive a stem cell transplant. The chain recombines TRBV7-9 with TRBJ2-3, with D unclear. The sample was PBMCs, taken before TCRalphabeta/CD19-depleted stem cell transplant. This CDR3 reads CASNPDAGSLRDTQYF. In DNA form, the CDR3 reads TGTGCCAGCAACCCTGATGCTGGTTCGCTCCGGGATACGCAGTATTTT.